The rows below give T cell receptor beta chains drawn from one sample of a study of tumor and adjacent non-tumor tissue in lung cancer. TCRdb independently ran MiXCR on the multiplex PCR reads; one entry per CDR3 protein. The sample has about 120,000 distinct CDR3 sequences, about 66% seen once. Sequencing was performed on lung tumor tissue. These receptors came from a man aged 25-45 years with non-small cell lung cancer. Each CDR3 is given without its conserved first and last residue. D genes are given only for firm matches.

D: NA
J: TRBJ2-1
V: TRBV6-5
CDR3: ASSYSGAPYNEQF

D: NA
J: TRBJ1-4
V: TRBV11-2
CDR3: ASSLVSRSAGASNEKLF

D: NA
J: TRBJ1-4
V: TRBV12-3/TRBV12-4
CDR3: ASSLGANEKLF

D: NA
J: TRBJ2-7
V: TRBV11-3
CDR3: ASSLTHGFYEQY

D: NA
J: TRBJ2-1
V: TRBV4-2
CDR3: ASSQHPHRGGTYNEHF

D: NA
J: TRBJ1-5
V: TRBV20-1
CDR3: SAVTEGESQTQH

D: NA
J: TRBJ2-2
V: TRBV6-6
CDR3: ASSRDFNTGELF

D: TRBD2
J: TRBJ2-1
V: TRBV11-2
CDR3: ASNFEAGIPHNEQF

D: NA
J: TRBJ2-7
V: TRBV20-1
CDR3: GARRDSSSYEQY

D: NA
J: TRBJ2-3
V: TRBV6-1
CDR3: VTSAPGKNTQY

D: NA
J: TRBJ2-7
V: TRBV6-1
CDR3: ASSDGQDYEQY

D: NA
J: TRBJ2-1
V: TRBV6-5
CDR3: VVVRTDTYNEQF

D: TRBD1
J: TRBJ2-1
V: TRBV7-2
CDR3: VSSLTGGNEQF

D: TRBD1
J: TRBJ2-2
V: TRBV24-1
CDR3: ATSATDRGNTGELF

D: TRBD2
J: TRBJ2-1
V: TRBV4-2
CDR3: VSSQHGLAGAWGEQF

D: NA
J: TRBJ2-7
V: TRBV7-9
CDR3: ASSLPGQLKY

D: TRBD1
J: TRBJ2-2
V: TRBV6-1
CDR3: ASNRQGHYTGELF

D: NA
J: TRBJ2-1
V: TRBV5-1
CDR3: ANSLSQGLYNEQF

D: TRBD2
J: TRBJ2-2
V: TRBV11-2
CDR3: TSSLSGSNTGEPF

D: NA
J: TRBJ1-3
V: TRBV6-6
CDR3: ASSLMAGLSGNTIY

D: NA
J: TRBJ2-7
V: TRBV5-1
CDR3: ASSLAQGNYEQY

D: NA
J: TRBJ1-6
V: TRBV6-5
CDR3: TSSTTGSGSYNSSLH

D: TRBD2
J: TRBJ2-1
V: TRBV20-1
CDR3: SAIVGTSVYNEQF

D: NA
J: TRBJ2-5
V: TRBV21-1
CDR3: ASSKQTRGFSETQY

D: NA
J: TRBJ2-2
V: TRBV12-3/TRBV12-4
CDR3: ASSPLLVNTGELF

D: NA
J: TRBJ2-2
V: TRBV25-1
CDR3: ASSESGDTGELF

D: NA
J: TRBJ2-6
V: TRBV5-6
CDR3: ASNLEGRGANVLT

D: NA
J: TRBJ2-4
V: TRBV4-1
CDR3: ASSQDQNGQGLAKNIQY

D: TRBD2
J: NA
V: TRBV12-3/TRBV12-4
CDR3: ASITSGGTGNIQF

D: TRBD1
J: TRBJ2-1
V: TRBV5-1
CDR3: ASSTTGYEQF

D: NA
J: TRBJ2-1
V: TRBV4-2
CDR3: ASSGSKGNSYNEQF

D: NA
J: TRBJ1-1
V: TRBV5-1
CDR3: ASIPAEGYTEAF

D: NA
J: TRBJ1-1
V: TRBV4-3
CDR3: ASSQGPAMNTEAI

D: NA
J: TRBJ2-7
V: TRBV6-1
CDR3: ASNDSSSNEQY

D: NA
J: TRBJ2-7
V: TRBV10-3
CDR3: AISRDFYEQY

D: NA
J: TRBJ2-5
V: TRBV18
CDR3: ASSPPMKQETQY

D: NA
J: TRBJ2-3
V: TRBV12-3/TRBV12-4
CDR3: ASSLGAADTQY

D: NA
J: TRBJ1-1
V: TRBV20-1
CDR3: SARIGPRGTEVL

D: NA
J: TRBJ1-1
V: TRBV10-2
CDR3: TSSVESGITEAF

D: TRBD2
J: TRBJ2-1
V: TRBV12-3/TRBV12-4
CDR3: VSSYSGENDQF

D: TRBD2
J: TRBJ2-7
V: TRBV4-3
CDR3: ASSQELTSGDSYEQY

D: TRBD2
J: TRBJ2-6
V: TRBV4-1
CDR3: ASSFRLAGGSISGANVLT

D: NA
J: TRBJ2-5
V: TRBV19
CDR3: ASSATGQTETQY

D: TRBD1
J: TRBJ2-1
V: TRBV20-1
CDR3: SATFDRGGEQF

D: NA
J: TRBJ2-5
V: TRBV20-1
CDR3: SARPYREETQY

D: TRBD1
J: TRBJ2-2
V: TRBV7-8
CDR3: ASSPRDRGNTGELF

D: NA
J: TRBJ1-2
V: TRBV29-1
CDR3: SVESPGGYT

D: TRBD2
J: TRBJ2-2
V: TRBV4-3
CDR3: ASSQDLAGGVNTGELF

D: NA
J: TRBJ1-2
V: TRBV29-1
CDR3: SVADSYYGHT

D: NA
J: TRBJ2-1
V: TRBV20-1
CDR3: SALTWISVLNEQF

D: NA
J: TRBJ2-7
V: TRBV7-9
CDR3: ASSPDRGRKLYGQY